The 2 T cell receptor beta chains reported below all come from one sample, sequenced in a study of technical replicates of blood from several donors. Clones were read by immunoSEQ multiplex PCR, and TCRdb kept only the in-frame ones, dropping some. This table holds 55,000 to 65,000 clones, around 97% found once. The sample comprised T cells isolated from PBMCs. The receptors stem from a human donor in good health.

This clone appeared a single time. The chain uses TRBV6-6 and TRBJ1-1; D remains unclear. CDR3 length equals 15 residues. Germline CDR1 MNHNY, CDR2 SVGAGI (reference sequence). Trimming removed 6 bases from V and 1 base from J, with 15 bases in between. CDR3 in amino acids: CASRFLGDPNTEAFF. CDR3 coding DNA: TGTGCCAGCAGATTTCTGGGAGACCCGAACACTGAAGCTTTCTTT.

The rearrangement uses TRBV29-1 and TRBJ2-7; TRBD1 is a possible D gene (6 bases). Germline values: CDR1 SQVTM, CDR2 ANQGSEA. V was pared by 2 bases and J by 2 bases, with 25 bases between. This CDR3 contains 18 residues. The CDR3 nucleotides are TGCAGCGTTGAATTTGTAGCCCGAGACAGGTCGCAAACCTACGAGCAGTACTTC. Translation gives CSVEFVARDRSQTYEQYF.